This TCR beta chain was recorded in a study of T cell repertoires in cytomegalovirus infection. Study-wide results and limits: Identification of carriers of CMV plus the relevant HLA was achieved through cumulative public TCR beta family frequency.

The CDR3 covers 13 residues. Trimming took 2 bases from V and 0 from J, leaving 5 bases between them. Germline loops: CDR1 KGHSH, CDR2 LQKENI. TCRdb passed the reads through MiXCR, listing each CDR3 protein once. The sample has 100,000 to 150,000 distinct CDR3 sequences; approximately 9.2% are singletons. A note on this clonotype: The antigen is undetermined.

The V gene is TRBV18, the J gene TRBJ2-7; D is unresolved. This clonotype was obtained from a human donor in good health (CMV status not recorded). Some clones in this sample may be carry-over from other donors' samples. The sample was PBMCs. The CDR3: CASSPTTSYEQYF. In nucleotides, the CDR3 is TGTGCCAGCTCACCAACAACCTCCTACGAGCAGTACTTC.